One sample yielded the 4 T cell receptor beta chains listed below, sequenced in a study of CD8+ T cells in alopecia areata. Extracted from the samples, RNA was reverse transcribed into cDNA to serve as the sequencing template. The protocol was immunoSEQ multiplex PCR, while the TCRdb copy is restricted to in-frame clones and leaves out a portion. Seen here are approximately 30,000 clones, less than 65% observed once, and the top ten hold over 15%. Sequencing used NKG2D-high CD8+ T cells sorted from blood. These receptors all come from a human donor with alopecia areata.

This rearrangement joins TRBV9 to TRBJ2-3; no firm D call. Trimming stripped 7 bases from V and 4 bases from J, with 7 bases between. Per the germline V gene, CDR1 is SGDLS and CDR2 is YYNGEE. The CDR3 runs to 11 residues. CDR3 residues: CASASSDTQYF. Written as DNA, the CDR3 is TGTGCCAGCGCTAGTTCAGATACGCAGTATTTT.

This clone has just a few counts. The rearrangement links TRBV7-9 to TRBJ2-5, with 7 bases aligning to TRBD2. CDR1 and CDR2 (germline): SEHNR, FQNEAQ (reference sequence). This CDR3 has 13 residues. After removal of 5 bases from V and 5 bases from J, the junction contained 5 bases not matched to a gene. Here the CDR3 reads CASSDSGGETQYF. CDR3 nucleotides: TGTGCCAGCAGCGACTCCGGGGGGGAGACCCAGTACTTC.

This chain connects TRBV4-1 to TRBJ1-1; TRBD1 might be the D (6 bases). The V end was cut by 6 bases, the J end by 5 bases, with 13 bases between. Germline CDR1 is MGHRA and CDR2 is YSYEKL. CDR3 length: 13 amino acids. The CDR3 loop reads CASSSHRATEAFF. CDR3 DNA: TGCGCCAGCAGTTCCCACAGGGCGACTGAAGCTTTCTTT.

The genes are TRBV4-1 and TRBJ2-3; 11 positions match TRBD2. The CDR3 is 18 amino acids. J gave up 4 bases and V 1 base, and 10 bases lay outside the gene matches. CDR1 and CDR2 from the germline V gene are MGHRA and YSYEKL. CDR3: CASSQVVIAGGPADTQYF. As DNA, the CDR3 is TGCGCCAGCAGCCAAGTGGTTATAGCGGGAGGGCCTGCAGATACGCAGTATTTT.